Listed below are T cell receptor beta chains from one sample, sequenced in a study of blood T cell repertoires in COVID-19. Here immunoSEQ multiplex PCR was the method, and the copy in TCRdb shows in-frame clones only, minus some. The sample carries roughly 42,000 clones, approximately 90% recorded once. Material for sequencing was peripheral blood. The receptors originated from a man aged 45-65 years with COVID-19, enrolled during active disease. The CDR3 runs from the conserved cysteine through the conserved F or W. D genes are given only for firm matches. Some rows mark clone size as missing; the rest say once, few, many or name a class of expanded clone.

>14|NA|TRBJ2-1|TRBV30|TRBD2
CAWGGTSGYNEQFF
TGTGCCTGGGGAGGGACTAGCGGTTACAATGAGCAGTTCTTC
>18|NA|TRBJ1-3|TRBV4-3|NA
CASSPAAIDPAGRNTIYF
TGCGCCAGCAGCCCCGCGGCCATAGATCCTGCCGGAAGAAACACCATATATTTT
>15|NA|TRBJ2-5|TRBV19|TRBD2
CASNPGLAVQETQYF
TGTGCCAGTAACCCGGGACTAGCGGTTCAAGAGACCCAGTACTTC
>15|NA|TRBJ2-1|TRBV11-2|TRBD2
CASSLMGGPDNEQFF
TGTGCCAGCAGCTTAATGGGAGGGCCGGATAATGAGCAGTTCTTC
>14|NA|TRBJ2-1|TRBV5-1|NA
CASSLDGSGNEQFF
TGCGCCAGCAGCTTGGACGGTAGCGGCAATGAGCAGTTCTTC
>15|NA|TRBJ1-5|TRBV3-1/TRBV3-2|NA
CASSHQDSPNRPQHF
TGTGCCAGCAGCCACCAGGACAGCCCAAATCGGCCCCAGCATTTT
>13|NA|TRBJ1-2|TRBV6-5|NA
CASTTGVNYGYTF
TGTGCCAGCACGACAGGAGTAAACTATGGCTACACCTTC
>16|NA|TRBJ2-1|TRBV19|TRBD2
CASSPYAGTSGNEQFF
TGTGCCAGTAGTCCCTATGCCGGGACTAGCGGAAATGAGCAGTTCTTC
>14|once|TRBJ2-5|TRBV3-1/TRBV3-2|TRBD2
CASSQLAGKETQYF
TGTGCCAGCAGCCAACTAGCGGGAAAAGAGACCCAGTACTTC
>14|NA|TRBJ2-7|TRBV5-1|TRBD1
CASSLGTGGYEQYF
TGCGCCAGCAGCTTGGGGACAGGGGGCTACGAGCAGTACTTC
>14|NA|TRBJ2-2|TRBV6-6|NA
CASSRSGETGELFF
TGTGCCAGCAGTCGATCTGGGGAGACCGGGGAGCTGTTTTTT
>11|NA|TRBJ1-2|TRBV2|NA
CASGDNYGYTF
TGTGCCAGCGGAGATAACTATGGCTACACCTTC
>13|NA|TRBJ1-1|TRBV5-1|NA
CASSLEPGTEAFF
TGCGCCAGCAGCTTGGAGCCCGGCACTGAAGCTTTCTTT